The 19 T cell receptor beta chains listed next were all sequenced from one sample in a study of blood T cell repertoires in COVID-19. The protocol was immunoSEQ multiplex PCR, while the TCRdb copy is restricted to in-frame clones and leaves out a portion. The table lists 90,000 to 150,000 clones, about 80% of them singletons. The sequencing input was peripheral blood. The receptors here all came from a woman older than 75 with acute or convalescent COVID-19.

The DNA for the CDR3 is TGTGCCAGCAGAACCCAGACAGTCCCTGGAAACACCATATATTTT. It translates to CASRTQTVPGNTIYF. This chain links TRBV6-5 with TRBJ1-3, with D perhaps matching TRBD1 (5 bases). Trimming left V 6 bases short and J 2 bases short, with 14 bases between. The CDR3 is 15 amino acids. Germline CDR1 and CDR2: MNHEY and SVGAGI.

V and J are TRBV10-3 and TRBJ1-6; D perhaps matches TRBD1 (5 bases). Germline values: CDR1 ENHRY, CDR2 SYGVKD. The V gene lost 4 bases and the J gene lost 5 bases, with 6 bases spanning the gap. The CDR3 spans 13 residues. CDR3 protein: CAISADNNSPLHF. The CDR3 bases are TGTGCCATCAGTGCGGACAATAATTCACCCCTCCACTTT.

This sequence joins TRBV21-1 and TRBJ2-1; the DNA was not used to check the table's D call, TRBD1. TRBV21-1 corresponds to a pseudogene. The CDR3 sequence is 16 residues long. CDR3 DNA sequence: TGTGCCAGCAGCCCTGCGGGACAGCCCTCCTACAATGAGCAGTTCTTC. Residues: CASSPAGQPSYNEQFF.

The CDR3 sequence: CAAGQGGYGAQHF. The CDR3 DNA reads TGTGCAGCCGGGCAGGGGGGTTACGGAGCCCAGCATTTT. The V gene is TRBV19, the J gene TRBJ1-5, with 7 bases that match TRBD1. CDR1 LNHDA and CDR2 SQIVND come from the germline V gene (reference sequence). The CDR3 is 13 amino acids.

In DNA form, the CDR3 reads TGTGCCAGCAAAGTGGACAGCGGCTTGGACGAGCAGTACTTC. It is translated as CASKVDSGLDEQYF. V is TRBV6-5 and J is TRBJ2-7, with D tentatively TRBD1 (6 bases). The V and J ends lost 7 bases and 5 bases respectively, with 18 bases between them. The length of the CDR3 is 14 residues. The germline gives CDR1 MNHEY, CDR2 SVGAGI.

This sequence joins TRBV9 and TRBJ1-1; no firm D call. CDR1 and CDR2 (germline): SGDLS, YYNGEE. Trimming cost V 3 bases and J 0 bases, with 6 bases left between them. This CDR3 contains 13 residues. The CDR3 region is CASSALLNTEAFF. CDR3 in DNA: TGTGCCAGCAGCGCCCTTTTGAACACTGAAGCTTTCTTT. Based on the CDR3 plus reference TRBV9 and TRBJ1-1, the full variable domain is DSGVTQTPKHLITATGQRVTLRCSPRSGDLSVYWYQQSLDQGLQFLIQYYNGEERAKGNILERFSAQQFPDLHSELNLSSLELGDSALYFCASSALLNTEAFFGQGTRLTVV.

As DNA, the CDR3 is TGTGCCAGCAGCCGCAGGTTTAATGAAAAACTGTTTTTT. This encodes CASSRRFNEKLFF. This chain uses TRBV7-9 with TRBJ1-4; D uncertain. Looked up from germline, CDR1 is SEHNR and CDR2 is FQNEAQ (reference sequence). V was cut by 5 bases and J by 4 bases, with 8 bases left in between. The CDR3 spans 13 residues.

The chain links TRBV5-1 to TRBJ2-5; no clear D. This CDR3 has 13 residues. Trimming removed 3 bases from V and 3 bases from J, with 9 bases in between. Germline values: CDR1 SGHRS, CDR2 YFSETQ. In DNA form, the CDR3 reads TGCGCCAGCAGCTCTAGTGTAGAAGAGACCCAGTACTTC. Translating gives CASSSSVEETQYF.

The V call is TRBV14, the J call TRBJ1-1; D gene unclear. The CDR3 totals 13 residues. Germline values: CDR1 SGHDN, CDR2 FVKESK. Trimming removed 4 bases from V and 5 bases from J, with 11 bases in between. In DNA form, the CDR3 reads TGTGCCAGCAGCCCCCGGGTTCTAACTGAAGCTTTCTTT. Translated: CASSPRVLTEAFF.

The chain couples TRBV5-1 to TRBJ2-2, with TRBD2 identical over 8 bases. The CDR3 has 17 amino acids. Germline CDR1 is SGHRS and CDR2 is YFSETQ. The ends lost 4 bases at V and 3 bases at J; junction bases unmatched: 11. CDR3 DNA sequence: TGCGCCAGCAGCCCCGGGGGGGCACAACGCTACACCGGGGAGCTGTTTTTT. This translates into CASSPGGAQRYTGELFF.

V gene TRBV18 combines with J gene TRBJ2-5; weak D call: TRBD2 (6 bases). The CDR3 is made up of 13 amino acids. Trimming took off 1 base at V and 7 bases at J, with 10 bases between the two ends. Germline V lookup: CDR1 KGHSH, CDR2 LQKENI. The CDR3 is CASSPQEEGTQYF. DNA of the CDR3: TGTGCCAGCTCACCACAAGAGGAGGGGACCCAGTACTTC.

The table lists this clone with a count of one. This chain joins TRBV9 and TRBJ2-6, with 7 nucleotides matching TRBD2. This CDR3 contains 15 residues. Trimming removed 2 bases from V and 3 bases from J; junction bases left unmatched: 2. Germline assignment: CDR1 SGDLS and CDR2 YYNGEE. The CDR3 region has the DNA TGTGCCAGCAGCGTGACGGGGGGTGGGGCCAACGTCCTGACTTTC. Protein: CASSVTGGGANVLTF.

This chain uses TRBV10-1 with TRBJ2-2; D may be TRBD2 (6 bases). V lost 6 bases, J lost 5 bases, and 16 bases lay in between. The CDR3 runs to 15 residues. Germline values: CDR1 WNHNN, CDR2 SYGVQD (reference sequence). The CDR3 region is CASSLGTDTTGELFF. The CDR3 coding sequence is TGCGCCAGCAGCCTCGGGACTGACACGACCGGGGAGCTGTTTTTT.

The chain carries TRBV3-1 (or the pseudogene TRBV3-2) and TRBJ2-1; D may be TRBD1 (6 bases). CDR3 length: 14 amino acids. The germline gives CDR1 LGHDT, CDR2 YNNKEL (reference sequence). V was cut by 5 bases and J by 9 bases, with 17 bases left in between. CDR3 residues: CASSGRQAPSEQFF. Here the CDR3 DNA reads TGTGCCAGCAGCGGTAGACAGGCTCCTAGTGAGCAGTTCTTC.

V is TRBV3-1 (or the pseudogene TRBV3-2) and J is TRBJ1-6; 8 positions match TRBD1. This CDR3 has 15 amino acids. Germline values: CDR1 LGHDT, CDR2 YNNKEL (reference sequence). V lost 2 bases, J lost 9 bases, and 6 bases stayed unmatched. The CDR3 DNA reads TGTGCCAGCAGCCAACCCGGGACAGGCGGTTCACCCCTCCACTTT. Translated, it gives CASSQPGTGGSPLHF.

V gene TRBV4-2 combines with J gene TRBJ1-1; 10 nucleotides align to TRBD1. J lost 5 bases, V lost 1 base, and 7 bases had no gene match. The CDR3 spans 16 residues. CDR1 and CDR2 from the germline V gene are LGHNA and YNFKEQ. The CDR3, as DNA: TGTGCCAGCAGCCAAGGAGACAGGGGGCGGAGGACTGAAGCTTTCTTT. Translation: CASSQGDRGRRTEAFF.

This clone turned up a few times. The chain employs TRBV5-1 and TRBJ2-5; D not resolved. This CDR3 is built from 13 residues. Germline-derived CDR1 and CDR2 are SGHRS and YFSETQ. V lost 7 bases, J lost 1 base, and 11 bases lay in between. DNA of the CDR3: TGCGCCAGCTCCGAGTTAATCCAAGAGACCCAGTACTTC. This gives the protein CASSELIQETQYF.

V usage is TRBV2 and J usage is TRBJ1-1; D unclear. V was clipped by 4 bases and J by 0 bases, with 6 bases between them. The CDR3 length is 13 residues. CDR1 and CDR2 from the germline V gene are SNHLY and FYNNEI. The CDR3: CASSGALNTEAFF. The CDR3 DNA sequence: TGTGCCAGCAGTGGGGCATTGAACACTGAAGCTTTCTTT.

The chain couples TRBV29-1 to TRBJ1-3; D ambiguous. The CDR3 covers 14 residues. The V and J ends lost 8 bases and 5 bases respectively, with 19 bases between them. Germline V CDR1 and CDR2: SQVTM, ANQGSEA. CDR3 in DNA: TGCAGCACCGTCTGGGCAAGAGTAAGAAACACCATATATTTT. Protein: CSTVWARVRNTIYF.